This TCR beta chain was sequenced in a study of blood T cell repertoires in COVID-19. Overall study: T cells, B-cell-depleted T cells, or PBMCs provided the cDNA or gDNA that served as material.

The length of the CDR3 is 14 residues. The germline V gene has CDR1 SSHAT and CDR2 FNYEAQ (reference sequence). V lost 1 base to trimming and J lost 0 bases, with 6 bases between them. Method: immunoSEQ multiplex PCR; TCRdb's copy keeps in-frame clones and lacks some. Of fewer than 250,000 clones listed, about nine tenths are singletons. The specimen sequenced was peripheral blood. The chain carries TRBV7-7 and TRBJ2-5; D is ambiguous. This receptor was identified in a man aged 25-40 years with COVID-19, enrolled during active disease. The CDR3 sequence: CASSLGVYQETQYF. The CDR3 DNA is TGTGCCAGCAGCTTAGGAGTGTACCAAGAGACCCAGTACTTC.